This TCR beta chain originates from a study of blood T cell repertoires in COVID-19. In the study overall: Sample material is recorded as cDNA or gDNA derived from T cells, B-cell-depleted T cells, or PBMCs.

The germline V gene encodes CDR1 MGHRA and CDR2 YSYEKL. There are 17 residues in the CDR3. The V and J ends lost 2 bases and 5 bases, in that order; junction bases with no gene match: 9. Data came from immunoSEQ multiplex PCR; TCRdb stores just in-frame clones and leaves some out. Among about 290,000 clones listed, about 90% were seen once. The sample consisted of peripheral blood. The receptor was isolated from a woman younger than 45 with COVID-19, enrolled during active disease. This chain connects TRBV4-1 to TRBJ2-2; TRBD2 aligns across 9 bases. CDR3 protein: CASSQPRLAVGTGELFF. In nucleotides, the CDR3 is TGCGCCAGCAGCCAACCTAGACTAGCGGTAGGGACCGGGGAGCTGTTTTTT.